This T cell receptor (beta chain) was identified during a study of T cell repertoires in cytomegalovirus infection. About the research overall: It was the public TCR beta signatures that indicated both CMV infection and matching HLA type.

Study observations and caveats: HLA-C-restricted CMV-specific TCR beta clonotypes were dominant in the ex vivo response. Cumulative public TCR beta family frequency identified carriers of CMV plus the relevant HLA.

This clonotype has only a few counts. Its target is unknown. TCRdb re-derived calls from the reads in MiXCR, one entry per CDR3 protein. The sample comprises a few hundred thousand distinct CDR3 sequences, about 17% of which are singletons, and more than 45% rests with the top ten. Germline V gene sequence: CDR1 MDHEN, CDR2 SYDVKM. The V gene lost 4 bases and the J gene lost 5 bases, with 15 bases spanning the gap. The CDR3 covers 14 residues. This chain links TRBV28 with TRBJ2-7, with D tentatively TRBD1 (6 bases). The source material was CD8+ T cells from PBMCs. This TCR came from a human donor in good health (CMV status not recorded). Some clones in this sample may be carry-over from other donors' samples. The CDR3 spells CASSSLQGPHEQYF. The CDR3 DNA reads as TGTGCCAGCAGTTCTCTGCAGGGGCCACACGAGCAGTACTTC.